Sequencing of this T cell receptor (beta chain) was carried out in a study of T cells after yellow fever vaccination. Study-level results: In post-booster samples, most primary-vaccination clones reappeared (approximately 96% CD4, 88% CD8).

TCRdb analysed the 5' RACE reads with MiXCR anew, one entry per CDR3 protein. The top ten clones hold under 3% of a sample with about 150,000 distinct CDR3 sequences, approximately 6.2% of them seen once. A note on this clonotype: As yet, its antigen is unknown.

CDR3 length: 16 amino acids. Trimming removed 3 bases from V and 3 bases from J; junction bases left unmatched: 6. The source was CD4+ T cells sorted from PBMCs, collected on the day of the first yellow fever vaccination. The chain combines TRBV12-3 or TRBV12-4 with TRBJ1-3, with 9 positions matching TRBD1. The clonotype originates from a man between 18 and 35 years old who received the YFV17D yellow fever vaccine. CDR3 residues: CASSFGQGLGGNTIYF. The CDR3 nucleotides read TGTGCCAGCAGTTTCGGACAGGGGTTGGGTGGAAACACCATATATTTT.